This T cell receptor (beta chain) emerged from a study of OX40 agonist ivuxolimab in advanced cancers. Whole-study context: Ivuxolimab, an antibody that agonizes OX40 (CD134), was administered to the patients. In this trial design, patients received ivuxolimab intravenously at 0.01 to 10 mg/kg every 2 weeks.

CDR1 SGHVS and CDR2 FNYEAQ come from the germline V gene. J was trimmed by 7 bases and V by 1 base; bases with no gene match: 7. This CDR3 comprises 16 residues. The data were produced by immunoSEQ multiplex PCR, yet TCRdb's version contains in-frame clones alone and is incomplete. Of 60,000 or so clones in the sample, around 83% were seen once. At cycle 4 day 1, cycle 7 day 1, and baseline, blood was sampled. Sequencing was performed on CD4+ or CD8+ T cells sorted from blood, taken in a trial of the OX40 agonist ivuxolimab. The TCR comes from an adult with an advanced solid tumor such as melanoma, head and neck, liver or kidney cancer. This chain joins TRBV7-6 and TRBJ1-4; 9 positions agree with TRBD1. The CDR3 coding sequence is TGTGCCAGCAGCTTAGTACAGGGGGCTCTGGGTGAAAAACTGTTTTTT. The encoded protein is CASSLVQGALGEKLFF.